These 30 T cell receptor beta chains were all obtained from the same sample, sequenced in a study of T-cell memory formation after mild COVID-19. TCRdb processed the 5' RACE reads anew with MiXCR; each CDR3 protein has one entry. Among 150,000 to 200,000 distinct CDR3 sequences, about a sixth were seen once, and the ten largest hold around 2%. Sequenced material: PBMCs or a T cell subset sorted from them (not recorded which). Source of these receptors: an adult woman who had mild COVID-19 (a few samples of this study predate the infection). Cell type and time point are not known.

The rearrangement uses TRBV2 and TRBJ1-1, with a weak D call TRBD1 (5 bases). CDR1 is SNHLY, CDR2 FYNNEI, per germline. The CDR3 runs 15 residues. Between the trimmed V and J ends, which lost 8 bases and 4 bases, there was a span of 20 bases. CDR3 residues: CASSSPRVEGTEAFF. For the CDR3, the DNA is TGTGCCAGCTCCTCGCCCAGGGTAGAAGGCACTGAAGCTTTCTTT. The whole variable domain, filled in from reference TRBV2 and TRBJ1-1, reads EPEVTQTPSHQVTQMGQEVILRCVPISNHLYFYWYRQILGQKVEFLVSFYNNEISEKSEIFDDQFSVERPDGSNFTLKIRSTKLEDSAMYFCASSSPRVEGTEAFFGQGTRLTVV.

In this sample, this clonotype turned up a few times. The chain employs TRBV6-5 and TRBJ2-7, with D perhaps TRBD1 (5 bases). Germline lookup yields CDR1 MNHEY and CDR2 SVGAGI. The V end was cut by 0 bases, the J end by 7 bases, with 10 bases between. The CDR3 extends over 13 amino acids. The CDR3 nucleotides are TGTGCCAGCAGTTACTCGAGTAAGGGGGAGCAGTACTTC. Its translation is CASSYSSKGEQYF.

This clonotype was found a few times. The chain recombines TRBV3-1 with TRBJ1-2; TRBD1 matches at 7 bases. V lost 2 bases to trimming and J lost 4 bases; unmatched junction nucleotides: 4. In germline, CDR1 is LGHDT, CDR2 YNNKEL (reference sequence). The CDR3 totals 14 residues. The CDR3 reads CASSQNRGPYGYTF. The CDR3 DNA sequence: TGTGCCAGCAGCCAAAACAGGGGCCCCTATGGCTACACCTTC.

This clonotype was picked up a small number of times. The chain uses TRBV6-5 and TRBJ2-2, with 7 bases matching TRBD2. The CDR3 is 16 amino acids. Per germline, CDR1 MNHEY and CDR2 SVGAGI. Trimming cost V 9 bases and J 4 bases; bases outside gene matches: 14. This chain's CDR3 is CASSSRGEPITGELFF. DNA for the CDR3: TGTGCCAGTTCGAGCCGGGGGGAGCCGATCACCGGGGAGCTGTTTTTT.

The chain recombines TRBV7-8 with TRBJ1-2, with D uncertain. The length of the CDR3 is 13 residues. Looked up from germline, CDR1 is SGHVS and CDR2 is FQNEAQ. V lost 8 bases, J lost 0 bases, and 10 bases lay in between. The CDR3 DNA is TGTGCCAGCGCCATAACCCCTAACTATGGCTACACCTTC. Translated, it gives CASAITPNYGYTF. Based on the CDR3 plus reference TRBV7-8 and TRBJ1-2, the full variable domain is GAGVSQSPRYKVAKRGQDVALRCDPISGHVSLFWYQQALGQGPEFLTYFQNEAQLDKSGLPSDRFFAERPEGSVSTLKIQRTQQEDSAVYLCASAITPNYGYTFGSGTRLTVV.

The chain uses TRBV18 and TRBJ2-1; TRBD2 is a possible D gene (7 bases). The germline V gene encodes CDR1 KGHSH and CDR2 LQKENI. V was cut by 5 bases and J by 7 bases, with 15 bases left in between. The CDR3 length is 14 residues. The CDR3: CASSARRGANEQFF. DNA for the CDR3: TGTGCCAGCTCAGCCCGTCGGGGGGCAAATGAGCAGTTCTTC. Using reference TRBV18 and TRBJ2-1 for the parts outside the CDR3, the full variable domain is NAGVMQNPRHLVRRRGQEARLRCSPMKGHSHVYWYRQLPEEGLKFMVYLQKENIIDESGMPKERFSAEFPKEGPSILRIQQVVRGDSAAYFCASSARRGANEQFFGPGTRLTVL.

This chain uses TRBV30 with TRBJ2-3; 13 bases line up with TRBD2. V was clipped by 5 bases and J by 1 base; unmatched bases: 12. This CDR3 region has 18 residues. Germline V lookup: CDR1 GTSNPN, CDR2 SVGIG (reference sequence). The CDR3 coding sequence is TGTGCCTGGGGAACCGGGACTAGCGGGGCCGGAGGCACAGATACGCAGTATTTT. Encoded protein: CAWGTGTSGAGGTDTQYF. The full variable domain, in which reference TRBV30 and TRBJ2-3 provide the parts outside the CDR3, is SQTIHQWPATLVQPVGSPLSLECTVEGTSNPNLYWYRQAAGRGLQLLFYSVGIGQISSEVPQNLSASRPQDRQFILSSKKLLLSDSGFYLCAWGTGTSGAGGTDTQYFGPGTRLTVL.

The rearrangement links TRBV29-1 to TRBJ2-1; 9 nucleotides match TRBD1. With V trimmed by 6 bases and J by 7 bases, 7 bases remained unmatched. The CDR3 length is 13 residues. Germline loops: CDR1 SQVTM, CDR2 ANQGSEA. The CDR3 loop is CSVTGQGINEQFF. The DNA for the CDR3 is TGCAGCGTGACGGGACAGGGCATTAATGAGCAGTTCTTC.

This clonotype was counted a few times. The rearrangement joins TRBV5-1 to TRBJ2-3, with D maybe TRBD2 (5 bases). Trimming shortened V by 1 base and J by 1 base, and 10 bases separated the two germline ends. Germline CDR1 and CDR2: SGHRS and YFSETQ. The CDR3 runs 15 residues. In nucleotides, the CDR3 is TGCGCCAGCAGCTTGAGAGGGTTCGGCACAGATACGCAGTATTTT. Its translation: CASSLRGFGTDTQYF.

About this clonotype itself: A much larger clone is a single base away; this may be a read error. This chain connects TRBV7-9 to TRBJ2-2; no definite D call. Germline loops: CDR1 SEHNR, CDR2 FQNEAQ (reference sequence). This CDR3 contains 13 residues. V lost 5 bases and J 6 bases, leaving 10 bases between the germline ends. CDR3 loop: CASSLTTPGELFF. The CDR3 DNA reads as TGTGCCAGCAGCCTGACAACCCCCGGGGAGCTGTTTTTT.

The rearrangement uses TRBV12-3 or TRBV12-4 and TRBJ1-5, with TRBD1 identical over 7 bases. V lost 5 bases and J lost 2; bases outside the gene matches: 6. This CDR3 has 15 residues. CDR3 DNA: TGTGCCAGCAGTCTGACAGGGAGGGGCAATCAGCCCCAGCATTTT. Its protein is CASSLTGRGNQPQHF.

This chain joins TRBV6-2 or TRBV6-3 and TRBJ1-5; 7 bases align to TRBD1. From germline, CDR1 is MNHEY and CDR2 SVGEGT. The CDR3 has 15 residues. Unmatched junction bases numbered 11, after V lost 6 bases and J lost 6 bases. CDR3 bases: TGTGCCAGCAGGAGGAGACAGGGAAGGGGTCAGCCCCAGCATTTT. Translating it yields CASRRRQGRGQPQHF.

The chain couples TRBV11-3 to TRBJ1-1; the D gene is possibly TRBD1 (5 bases). The V gene's germline CDR1 is SGHNT and CDR2 YENEEA. V was pared by 5 bases and J by 4 bases, with 17 bases between. The CDR3 length is 15 residues. The CDR3 reads CASSLTGAWGTEAFF. CDR3 nucleotide sequence: TGTGCCAGCAGCCTTACCGGGGCCTGGGGCACTGAAGCTTTCTTT. Supplemented by reference TRBV11-3 and TRBJ1-1, the full variable domain reads EAGVVQSPRYKIIEKKQPVAFWCNPISGHNTLYWYLQNLGQGPELLIRYENEEAVDDSQLPKDRFSAERLKGVDSTLKIQPAELGDSAVYLCASSLTGAWGTEAFFGQGTRLTVV.

The gene calls are TRBV5-1 and TRBJ2-1; maybe TRBD1 (5 bases). This CDR3 has 15 residues. V dropped 4 bases and J dropped 1 base, with 12 bases sitting between them. The V gene's germline CDR1 is SGHRS and CDR2 YFSETQ. CDR3 in amino acids: CASSQDTLSYNEQFF. CDR3 sequence (DNA): TGCGCCAGCAGCCAGGACACCTTGTCCTACAATGAGCAGTTCTTC.

This clonotype was found a few times. V usage is TRBV3-1 and J usage is TRBJ1-1; D unclear. With 1 base removed from V and 3 bases from J, the gap between germline ends came to 3 bases. CDR3 length: 12 residues. Germline V CDR1 and CDR2: LGHDT, YNNKEL (reference sequence). CDR3 amino acids: CASSQVDTEAFF. DNA for the CDR3: TGTGCCAGCAGCCAAGTGGACACTGAAGCTTTCTTT.

V is TRBV2 and J is TRBJ2-1; D is ambiguous. This CDR3 is 12 amino acids long. CDR1 and CDR2 from the germline V gene are SNHLY and FYNNEI. V dropped 4 bases and J dropped 10 bases, with 11 bases sitting between them. The DNA for the CDR3 is TGTGCCAGCAGTGTTGCCCCCTCGGAGCAGTTCTTC. Translating it yields CASSVAPSEQFF. Variable domain in full (rest from reference TRBV2 and TRBJ2-1): EPEVTQTPSHQVTQMGQEVILRCVPISNHLYFYWYRQILGQKVEFLVSFYNNEISEKSEIFDDQFSVERPDGSNFTLKIRSTKLEDSAMYFCASSVAPSEQFFGPGTRLTVL.

This clonotype came up a few times. One end of the junction varies from germline; a read error may be responsible. This chain uses TRBV7-7 with TRBJ2-1; TRBD2 matches 8 bases. The germline V gene encodes CDR1 SSHAT and CDR2 FNYEAQ (reference sequence). The CDR3 extends over 15 amino acids. CDR3 sequence: CASSLLSGSNNEQFF. The CDR3 DNA reads as TGTGCTAGCAGCTTACTCAGCGGGAGTAACAATGAGCAGTTCTTC.

The rearrangement joins TRBV2 to TRBJ1-2; 9 bases are shared with TRBD1. The V and J ends lost 8 bases and 6 bases, in that order; junction bases with no gene match: 10. This CDR3 has 14 amino acids. Germline V lookup: CDR1 SNHLY, CDR2 FYNNEI. The CDR3 nucleotides are TGTGCCAGCCGAGGGGGGACAGGGAGTAATGGCTACACCTTC. Protein product: CASRGGTGSNGYTF.

This clonotype was observed a handful of times. The rearrangement joins TRBV20-1 to TRBJ2-7, with D tentatively TRBD2 (6 bases). The ends were cut back, 1 base at V and 2 bases at J, with 15 bases in the middle. Germline assignment: CDR1 DFQATT and CDR2 SNEGSKA (reference sequence). The CDR3 is 15 amino acids. In DNA, the CDR3 is TGCAGTGCTAGAGGTGTTATAGCGGAGCCCTACGAGCAGTACTTC. Its protein is CSARGVIAEPYEQYF.

The chain joins TRBV6-6 to TRBJ2-7; D ambiguous. Deletions cut 4 bases from V and 1 base from J, with 8 bases between. Germline assignment: CDR1 MNHNY and CDR2 SVGAGI (reference sequence). CDR3 length equals 13 residues. As DNA, the CDR3 is TGTGCCAGCAGTTTTTTCGGATCCTACGAGCAGTACTTC. Translated, it gives CASSFFGSYEQYF.

The chain has TRBV3-1 and TRBJ2-5; 7 nucleotides align to TRBD2. Per germline, CDR1 LGHDT and CDR2 YNNKEL (reference sequence). The CDR3 consists of 14 residues. V lost 0 bases and J lost 9; bases outside the gene matches: 7. CDR3 protein: CASSQDGGVQAQYF. The CDR3 region has the DNA TGTGCCAGCAGCCAAGATGGGGGGGTGCAGGCCCAGTACTTC.

This clonotype was seen a few times. The chain links TRBV7-8 to TRBJ1-1, with D maybe TRBD1 (5 bases). Germline V lookup: CDR1 SGHVS, CDR2 FQNEAQ. This CDR3 spans 13 amino acids. V dropped 5 bases and J dropped 6 bases, with 13 bases sitting between them. The CDR3 nucleotides are TGTGCCAGCAGCCGGGGGGTATGGCCTGAAGCTTTCTTT. Its translation: CASSRGVWPEAFF.

This clonotype has only a few counts. The CDR3 loop reads CASSDGDTQYF. As DNA, the CDR3 is TGTGCCAGCAGTGACGGTGATACGCAGTATTTT. The chain employs TRBV6-2 or TRBV6-3 and TRBJ2-3; the D is unclear. The CDR3 loop spans 11 amino acids. Trimming removed 5 bases from V and 6 bases from J, with 6 bases in between. Per the germline V gene, CDR1 is MNHEY and CDR2 is SVGEGT.

The V and J genes are TRBV29-1 and TRBJ2-1; D gene unclear. This CDR3 is 16 amino acids long. Per the germline V gene, CDR1 is SQVTM and CDR2 is ANQGSEA. The V and J ends lost 7 bases and 0 bases respectively, with 19 bases between them. This CDR3 reads CSGRRSLDLSYNEQFF. The CDR3 nucleotides read TGCAGCGGCCGCCGGTCCCTCGATCTCTCCTACAATGAGCAGTTCTTC.

The chain carries TRBV20-1 and TRBJ2-7, with 8 bases lining up with TRBD1. The CDR3 totals 14 residues. The J segment lost 6 bases and the V segment lost 3 bases, leaving 10 bases of the junction unmatched. Germline CDR1 DFQATT, CDR2 SNEGSKA (reference sequence). In DNA form, the CDR3 reads TGCAGTGCTAGTCCTCTAGTAACAGGGGGCGAGCAGTACTTC. Translation: CSASPLVTGGEQYF.

This clonotype has more than one count but fewer than ten. This chain uses TRBV11-2 with TRBJ1-1; D is perhaps TRBD1 (5 bases). The CDR3 has 16 amino acids. The V end was cut by 2 bases, the J end by 4 bases, with 17 bases between. The germline V gene has CDR1 SGHAT and CDR2 FQNNGV. CDR3 bases: TGTGCCAGCAGCTTACAGCTTGGGGTTGGGGGCACTGAAGCTTTCTTT. Residues: CASSLQLGVGGTEAFF.

In its sample, this clonotype was seen many times. The chain has TRBV30 and TRBJ2-7, with unresolved D. The CDR3 extends over 12 amino acids. Between the trimmed V and J ends, which lost 0 bases and 6 bases, there was a span of 9 bases. CDR1 is GTSNPN and CDR2 is SVGIG in the germline V gene (reference sequence). The CDR3 loop reads CAWSVIVGEQYF. CDR3 DNA sequence: TGTGCCTGGAGTGTAATCGTCGGCGAGCAGTACTTC.

This clonotype was recorded a few times. The chain is built from TRBV9 and TRBJ2-5; D perhaps matches TRBD2 (7 bases). The CDR3 covers 15 residues. Germline assignment: CDR1 SGDLS and CDR2 YYNGEE. The V gene lost 4 bases and the J gene lost 5 bases, with 18 bases spanning the gap. The CDR3 DNA follows: TGTGCCAGCAGCCCCGGGGGGCGGGAGTCGGAGACCCAGTACTTC. Translated, it gives CASSPGGRESETQYF.

The chain combines TRBV7-8 with TRBJ2-1; 8 bases agree with TRBD1. This CDR3 contains 15 residues. V lost 5 bases to trimming and J lost 4 bases; unmatched junction nucleotides: 7. Germline-derived CDR1 and CDR2 are SGHVS and FQNEAQ. Written as DNA, the CDR3 is TGTGCCAGCAGCCGCGACAGGGGAACGTACAATGAGCAGTTCTTC. It is translated as CASSRDRGTYNEQFF.

This rearrangement joins TRBV4-1 to TRBJ2-5, with D unresolved. CDR3 length: 15 residues. Trimming cost V 1 base and J 2 bases, with 11 bases left between them. CDR1 is MGHRA and CDR2 is YSYEKL in the germline V gene. As DNA, the CDR3 is TGCGCCAGCAGCCAAGTCCTACCGAAACAAGAGACCCAGTACTTC. Translating it yields CASSQVLPKQETQYF.